Following are 10 T cell receptor beta chains from one sample sequenced in a study of OX40 agonist ivuxolimab in advanced cancers. Library creation used the immunoSEQ multiplex PCR assay. What TCRdb holds here is the immuneACCESS table cut down to in-frame rearrangements. Part of the clones is not present; checked against another copy, under half of the missing clones reflect an unresolved V gene, and the others are unexplained. The sample table shows tens of thousands of clones, and approximately 86% are seen once. Approximately 0.99% of the sample belongs to the ten largest clones. The specimen comprised CD4+ or CD8+ T cells sorted from blood, sampled in a trial of the OX40 agonist ivuxolimab. Every receptor here comes from an adult with an advanced solid tumor such as melanoma, head and neck, liver or kidney cancer.

This sequence joins TRBV28 and TRBJ2-1; 10 bases are a match to TRBD2. Germline V gene data show CDR1 as MDHEN and CDR2 as SYDVKM. Trimming at V came to 6 bases and at J to 8 bases, leaving 16 bases not matched to a gene. The CDR3 contains 17 residues. CDR3 in amino acids: CASRPTPSGRRADEQFF. The CDR3 nucleotides are TGTGCCAGCAGACCTACACCTAGCGGGAGAAGGGCAGATGAGCAGTTCTTC.

Comment on this clone: The sample contains more than one DNA sequence encoding this CDR3. This sequence joins TRBV7-9 and TRBJ2-7, with D possibly being TRBD2 (5 bases). CDR1 and CDR2 from the germline V gene are SEHNR and FQNEAQ (reference sequence). This CDR3 is 13 amino acids long. V was clipped by 0 bases and J by 3 bases, with 6 bases between them. The CDR3 nucleotides read TGTGCCAGCAGCTTAGCGGGGAGCTACGAGCAGTACTTC. It specifies CASSLAGSYEQYF.

The rearrangement joins TRBV5-4 to TRBJ2-6; D uncertain. The V gene lost 4 bases and the J gene lost 2 bases, with 13 bases spanning the gap. The CDR3 sequence is 16 residues long. Germline-derived CDR1 and CDR2 are SGHNT and YYREEE (reference sequence). The CDR3 reads CASSPEGDPGANVLTF. The CDR3 coding sequence is TGTGCCAGCAGCCCAGAAGGCGATCCTGGGGCCAACGTCCTGACTTTC.

This clone was recorded a few times. The chain is built from TRBV6-6 and TRBJ1-2; D possibly corresponds to TRBD1 (5 bases). Trimming shortened V by 2 bases and J by 9 bases, and 16 bases separated the two germline ends. Per the germline V gene, CDR1 is MNHNY and CDR2 is SVGAGI (reference sequence). CDR3 length equals 14 residues. As DNA, the CDR3 is TGTGCCAGCAGTTACCAGGGTGGAAGCTGGAGCTACACCTTC. This encodes CASSYQGGSWSYTF.

The chain has TRBV10-3 and TRBJ2-5; D is unresolved. The length of the CDR3 is 13 residues. V was trimmed by 0 bases and J by 3 bases, leaving 5 bases between them. Germline loops: CDR1 ENHRY, CDR2 SYGVKD. CDR3 nucleotides: TGTGCCATCAGTGAGTCGAGGAAAGAGACCCAGTACTTC. This translates into CAISESRKETQYF.

CDR3 coding DNA: TGTGCCAGCAGCTTAGTCGGGACTAGCGGGAGGGATACGCAGTATTTT. Its protein product is CASSLVGTSGRDTQYF. This sequence joins TRBV7-2 and TRBJ2-3, with 15 bases identical to TRBD2. The length of the CDR3 is 16 residues. The V segment lost 1 base and the J segment 6 bases; nucleotides outside the gene matches: 2. CDR1 is SGHTA and CDR2 is FQGNSA in the germline V gene.

In this sample, this clone turned up once. The V gene is TRBV28, the J gene TRBJ1-3; no clear D gene. The CDR3 is 13 residues long. In germline, CDR1 is MDHEN, CDR2 SYDVKM. V was clipped by 3 bases and J by 4 bases, with 7 bases between them. The CDR3 DNA reads as TGTGCCAGCAGTTTGGACGGGGGAAACACCATATATTTT. Its protein product is CASSLDGGNTIYF.

The chain employs TRBV18 and TRBJ2-1; 8 bases map to TRBD2. The trim removed 2 bases at V and 5 bases at J, leaving 5 bases unmatched. This CDR3 spans 15 amino acids. The V gene's germline CDR1 is KGHSH and CDR2 LQKENI. CDR3 sequence: CASSPTLAVHNEQFF. DNA for the CDR3: TGTGCCAGCTCACCAACACTAGCGGTTCACAATGAGCAGTTCTTC.

This clone is a singleton in its sample. The gene calls are TRBV29-1 and TRBJ1-1; 8 bases align to TRBD1. Germline assignment: CDR1 SQVTM and CDR2 ANQGSEA. Losses at the gene ends were 8 bases for V and 6 bases for J; bases not matched to a gene: 8. The length of the CDR3 is 12 residues. The CDR3 nucleotides are TGCAGCATTCGACAGGGGAGCGCTGAAGCTTTCTTT. It specifies CSIRQGSAEAFF.

This rearrangement joins TRBV6-5 to TRBJ1-2; 7 bases are shared with TRBD1. Germline CDR1 and CDR2: MNHEY and SVGAGI. Trimming at V came to 6 bases and at J to 5 bases, leaving 9 bases not matched to a gene. CDR3 length: 14 amino acids. The CDR3 DNA follows: TGTGCCAGCAGAATAGGACAGGCTTGGTATGGCTACACCTTC. Protein sequence: CASRIGQAWYGYTF.